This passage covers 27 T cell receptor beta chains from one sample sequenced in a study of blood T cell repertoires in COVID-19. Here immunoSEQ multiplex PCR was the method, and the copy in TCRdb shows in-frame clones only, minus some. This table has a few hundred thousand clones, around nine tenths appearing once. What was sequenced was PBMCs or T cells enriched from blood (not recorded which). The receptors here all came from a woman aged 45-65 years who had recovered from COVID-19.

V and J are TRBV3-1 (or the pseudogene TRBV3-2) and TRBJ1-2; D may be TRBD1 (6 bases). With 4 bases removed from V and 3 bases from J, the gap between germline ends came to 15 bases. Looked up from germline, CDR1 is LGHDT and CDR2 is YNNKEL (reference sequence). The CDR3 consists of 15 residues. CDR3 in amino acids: CASSLWTNRDYGYTF. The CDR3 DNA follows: TGTGCCAGCAGCCTTTGGACAAACAGGGACTATGGCTACACCTTC.

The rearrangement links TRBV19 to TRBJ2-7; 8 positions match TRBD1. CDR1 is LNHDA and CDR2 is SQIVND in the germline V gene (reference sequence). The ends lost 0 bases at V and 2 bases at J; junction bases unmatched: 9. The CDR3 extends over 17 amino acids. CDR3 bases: TGTGCCAGTAGTATAGATTTACCCGGGACAGGCCCCTACGAGCAGTACTTC. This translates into CASSIDLPGTGPYEQYF.

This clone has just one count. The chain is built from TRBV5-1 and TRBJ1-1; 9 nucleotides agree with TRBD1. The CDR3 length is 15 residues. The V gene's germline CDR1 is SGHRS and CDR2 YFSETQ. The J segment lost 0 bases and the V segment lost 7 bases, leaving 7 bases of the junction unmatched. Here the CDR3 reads CASGKDRGMNTEAFF. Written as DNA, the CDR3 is TGCGCCAGCGGGAAGGACAGGGGAATGAACACTGAAGCTTTCTTT.

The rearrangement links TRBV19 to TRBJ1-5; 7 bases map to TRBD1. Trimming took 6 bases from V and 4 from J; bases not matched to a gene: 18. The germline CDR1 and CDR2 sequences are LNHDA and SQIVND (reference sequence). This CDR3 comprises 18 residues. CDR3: CASSLDRVAPLMNQPQHF. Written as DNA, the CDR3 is TGTGCCAGTAGCCTCGACAGGGTAGCACCTTTAATGAATCAGCCCCAGCATTTT.

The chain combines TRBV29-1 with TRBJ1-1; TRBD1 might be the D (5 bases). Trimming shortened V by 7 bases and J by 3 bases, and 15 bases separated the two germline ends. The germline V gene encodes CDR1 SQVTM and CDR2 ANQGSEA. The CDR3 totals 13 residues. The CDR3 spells CSAGIGGYTEAFF. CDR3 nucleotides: TGCAGCGCCGGAATTGGGGGGTACACTGAAGCTTTCTTT.

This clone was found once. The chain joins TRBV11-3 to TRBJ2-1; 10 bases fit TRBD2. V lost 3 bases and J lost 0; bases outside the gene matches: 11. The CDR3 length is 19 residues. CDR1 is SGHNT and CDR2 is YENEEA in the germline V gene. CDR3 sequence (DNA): TGTGCCAGCAGCTTCGACGGGACTAGCGTCCGCAGCTCCTACAATGAGCAGTTCTTC. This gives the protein CASSFDGTSVRSSYNEQFF.

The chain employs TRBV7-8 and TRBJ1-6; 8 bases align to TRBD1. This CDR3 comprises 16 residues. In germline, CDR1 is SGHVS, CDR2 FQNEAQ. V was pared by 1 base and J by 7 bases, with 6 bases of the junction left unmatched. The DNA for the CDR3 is TGTGCCAGCAGCTTAGGGGGGTGGACAGGGAATTCACCCCTCCACTTT. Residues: CASSLGGWTGNSPLHF.

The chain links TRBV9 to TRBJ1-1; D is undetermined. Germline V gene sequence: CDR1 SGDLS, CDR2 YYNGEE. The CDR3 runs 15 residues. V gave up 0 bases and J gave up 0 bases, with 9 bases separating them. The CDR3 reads CASSVEQFMNTEAFF. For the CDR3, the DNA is TGTGCCAGCAGCGTAGAACAGTTCATGAACACTGAAGCTTTCTTT.

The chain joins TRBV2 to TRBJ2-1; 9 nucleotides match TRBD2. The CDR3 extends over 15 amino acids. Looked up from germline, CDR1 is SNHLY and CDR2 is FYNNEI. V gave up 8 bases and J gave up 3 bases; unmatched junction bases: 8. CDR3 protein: CASLPVAGVYNEQFF. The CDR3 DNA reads TGTGCCAGCTTACCCGTAGCGGGGGTCTACAATGAGCAGTTCTTC.

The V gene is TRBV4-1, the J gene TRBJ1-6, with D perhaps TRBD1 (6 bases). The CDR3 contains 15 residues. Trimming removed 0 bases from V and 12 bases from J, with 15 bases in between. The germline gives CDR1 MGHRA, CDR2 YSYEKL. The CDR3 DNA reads TGCGCCAGCAGCCAAGAGGGCAGGGGTAGTGAACCCCTCCACTTT. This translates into CASSQEGRGSEPLHF.

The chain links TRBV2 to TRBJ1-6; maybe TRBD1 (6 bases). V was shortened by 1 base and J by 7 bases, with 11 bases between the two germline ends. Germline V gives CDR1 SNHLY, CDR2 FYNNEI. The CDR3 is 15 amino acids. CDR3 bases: TGTGCCAGCAGTGAAGAGGGGGTAATGAATTCACCCCTCCACTTT. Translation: CASSEEGVMNSPLHF. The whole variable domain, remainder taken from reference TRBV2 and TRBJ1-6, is EPEVTQTPSHQVTQMGQEVILRCVPISNHLYFYWYRQILGQKVEFLVSFYNNEISEKSEIFDDQFSVERPDGSNFTLKIRSTKLEDSAMYFCASSEEGVMNSPLHFGNGTRLTVT.

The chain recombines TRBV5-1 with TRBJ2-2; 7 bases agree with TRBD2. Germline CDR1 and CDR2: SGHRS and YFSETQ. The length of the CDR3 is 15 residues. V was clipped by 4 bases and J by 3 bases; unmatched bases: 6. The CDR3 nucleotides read TGCGCCAGCAGCCGAGGGAGGGGTGACACCGGGGAGCTGTTTTTT. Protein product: CASSRGRGDTGELFF. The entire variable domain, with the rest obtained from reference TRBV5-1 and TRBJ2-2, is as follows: KAGVTQTPRYLIKTRGQQVTLSCSPISGHRSVSWYQQTPGQGLQFLFEYFSETQRNKGNFPGRFSGRQFSNSRSEMNVSTLELGDSALYLCASSRGRGDTGELFFGEGSRLTVL.

As DNA, the CDR3 is TGCGCCAGCAAAGTAGCTAGCGGGGCCGCTAATTACCAAGAGACCCAGTACTTC. This encodes CASKVASGAANYQETQYF. The V and J genes are TRBV5-1 and TRBJ2-5; 9 nucleotides line up with TRBD2. Germline V gene sequence: CDR1 SGHRS, CDR2 YFSETQ. With 6 bases clipped from V and 0 bases from J, the junction kept 15 bases outside the gene matches. This CDR3 spans 18 amino acids.

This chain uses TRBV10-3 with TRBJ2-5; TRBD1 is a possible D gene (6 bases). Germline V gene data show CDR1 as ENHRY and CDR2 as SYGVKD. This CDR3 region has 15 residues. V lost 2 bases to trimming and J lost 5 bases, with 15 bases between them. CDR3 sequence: CAISEATGLGETQYF. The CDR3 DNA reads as TGTGCCATCAGTGAGGCAACAGGGTTGGGGGAGACCCAGTACTTC.

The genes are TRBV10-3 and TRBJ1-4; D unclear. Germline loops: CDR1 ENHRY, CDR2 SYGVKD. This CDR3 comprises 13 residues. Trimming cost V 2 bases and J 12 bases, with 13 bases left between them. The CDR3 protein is CAISEGPEVELFF. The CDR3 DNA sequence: TGTGCCATCAGTGAGGGCCCGGAGGTTGAACTGTTTTTT.

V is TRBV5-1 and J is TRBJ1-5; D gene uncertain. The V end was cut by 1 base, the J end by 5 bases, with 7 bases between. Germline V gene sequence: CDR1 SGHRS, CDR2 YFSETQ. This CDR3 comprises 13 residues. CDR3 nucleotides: TGCGCCAGCAGCTTGAGTCCGGATCAGCCCCAGCATTTT. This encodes CASSLSPDQPQHF.

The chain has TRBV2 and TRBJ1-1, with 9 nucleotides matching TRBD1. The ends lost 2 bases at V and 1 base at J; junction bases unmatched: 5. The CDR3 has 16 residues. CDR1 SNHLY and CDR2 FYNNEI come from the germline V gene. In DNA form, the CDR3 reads TGTGCCAGCAGTGAATCCGGGACAGGGAGGAACACTGAAGCTTTCTTT. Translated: CASSESGTGRNTEAFF.

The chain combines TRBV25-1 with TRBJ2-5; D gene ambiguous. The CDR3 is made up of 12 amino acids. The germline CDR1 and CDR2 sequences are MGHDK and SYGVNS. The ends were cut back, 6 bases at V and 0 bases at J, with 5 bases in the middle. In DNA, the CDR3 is TGTGCCAGCAGCCCGTACCAAGAGACCCAGTACTTC. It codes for CASSPYQETQYF.

CDR3 amino acids: CASSQDRLADTQYF. The CDR3 nucleotides are TGTGCCAGCAGCCAGGACAGGTTAGCAGATACGCAGTATTTT. The chain employs TRBV2 and TRBJ2-3; 7 bases agree with TRBD1. CDR3 length: 14 amino acids. The V segment lost 6 bases and the J segment 4 bases; nucleotides outside the gene matches: 7. Looked up from germline, CDR1 is SNHLY and CDR2 is FYNNEI.

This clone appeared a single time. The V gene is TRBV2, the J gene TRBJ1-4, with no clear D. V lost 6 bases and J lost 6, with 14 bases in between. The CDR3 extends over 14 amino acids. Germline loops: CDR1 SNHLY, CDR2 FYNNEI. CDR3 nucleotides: TGTGCCAGCAGAACCGGGAGGAGGGATGAAAAACTGTTTTTT. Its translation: CASRTGRRDEKLFF.

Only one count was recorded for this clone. The CDR3 DNA follows: TGTGCCAGTAGGAAAAACAGGGGCGGGAACTACGAGCAGTACTTC. Translating gives CASRKNRGGNYEQYF. The J gene is TRBJ2-7, the V gene TRBV19; D possibly corresponds to TRBD1 (7 bases). The V end was cut by 6 bases, the J end by 3 bases, with 18 bases between. Germline V gene data show CDR1 as LNHDA and CDR2 as SQIVND (reference sequence). The CDR3 is made up of 15 amino acids. The entire variable domain, with the rest obtained from reference TRBV19 and TRBJ2-7, is as follows: DGGITQSPKYLFRKEGQNVTLSCEQNLNHDAMYWYRQDPGQGLRLIYYSQIVNDFQKGDIAEGYSVSREKKESFPLTVTSAQKNPTAFYLCASRKNRGGNYEQYFGPGTRLTVT.

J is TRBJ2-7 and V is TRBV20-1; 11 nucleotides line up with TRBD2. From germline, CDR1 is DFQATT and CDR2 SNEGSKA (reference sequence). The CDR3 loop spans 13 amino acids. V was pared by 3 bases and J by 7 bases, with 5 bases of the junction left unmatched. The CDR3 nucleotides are TGCAGTGCTAGTAGCGGGGGGGTTTGGGAGCAGTACTTC. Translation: CSASSGGVWEQYF.

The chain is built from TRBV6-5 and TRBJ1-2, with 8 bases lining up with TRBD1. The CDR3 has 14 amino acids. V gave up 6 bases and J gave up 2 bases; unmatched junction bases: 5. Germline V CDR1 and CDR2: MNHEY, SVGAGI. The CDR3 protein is CASRKTGVNYGYTF. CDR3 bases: TGTGCCAGCAGAAAGACAGGGGTGAACTATGGCTACACCTTC.

In DNA form, the CDR3 reads TGTGCCAGCAGCTCGGGACGGGGGGCATATGGCTACACCTTC. Amino acids: CASSSGRGAYGYTF. The chain links TRBV11-2 to TRBJ1-2; D might be TRBD1 (6 bases). Germline V gene lookup returns CDR1 SGHAT and CDR2 FQNNGV. The CDR3 is 14 residues long. The V end was cut by 4 bases, the J end by 5 bases, with 14 bases between.

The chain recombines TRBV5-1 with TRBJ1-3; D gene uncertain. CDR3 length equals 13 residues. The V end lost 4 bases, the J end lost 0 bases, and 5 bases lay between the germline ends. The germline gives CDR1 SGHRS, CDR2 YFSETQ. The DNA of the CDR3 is TGCGCCAGCAGCCAAGCCTCTGGAAACACCATATATTTT. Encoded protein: CASSQASGNTIYF.

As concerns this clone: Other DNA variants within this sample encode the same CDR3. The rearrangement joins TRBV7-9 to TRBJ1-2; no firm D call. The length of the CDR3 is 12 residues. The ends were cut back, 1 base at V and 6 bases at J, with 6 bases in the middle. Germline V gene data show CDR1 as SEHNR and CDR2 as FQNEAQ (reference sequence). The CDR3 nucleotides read TGTGCCAGCAGCTTAGGCGGTGATGGCTACACCTTC. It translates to CASSLGGDGYTF.

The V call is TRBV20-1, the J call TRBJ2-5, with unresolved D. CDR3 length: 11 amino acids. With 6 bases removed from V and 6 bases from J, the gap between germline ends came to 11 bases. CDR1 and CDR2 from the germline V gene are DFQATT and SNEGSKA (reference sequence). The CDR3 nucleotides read TGCAGTGCGCGCTTCCCCAAGACCCAGTACTTC. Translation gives CSARFPKTQYF.